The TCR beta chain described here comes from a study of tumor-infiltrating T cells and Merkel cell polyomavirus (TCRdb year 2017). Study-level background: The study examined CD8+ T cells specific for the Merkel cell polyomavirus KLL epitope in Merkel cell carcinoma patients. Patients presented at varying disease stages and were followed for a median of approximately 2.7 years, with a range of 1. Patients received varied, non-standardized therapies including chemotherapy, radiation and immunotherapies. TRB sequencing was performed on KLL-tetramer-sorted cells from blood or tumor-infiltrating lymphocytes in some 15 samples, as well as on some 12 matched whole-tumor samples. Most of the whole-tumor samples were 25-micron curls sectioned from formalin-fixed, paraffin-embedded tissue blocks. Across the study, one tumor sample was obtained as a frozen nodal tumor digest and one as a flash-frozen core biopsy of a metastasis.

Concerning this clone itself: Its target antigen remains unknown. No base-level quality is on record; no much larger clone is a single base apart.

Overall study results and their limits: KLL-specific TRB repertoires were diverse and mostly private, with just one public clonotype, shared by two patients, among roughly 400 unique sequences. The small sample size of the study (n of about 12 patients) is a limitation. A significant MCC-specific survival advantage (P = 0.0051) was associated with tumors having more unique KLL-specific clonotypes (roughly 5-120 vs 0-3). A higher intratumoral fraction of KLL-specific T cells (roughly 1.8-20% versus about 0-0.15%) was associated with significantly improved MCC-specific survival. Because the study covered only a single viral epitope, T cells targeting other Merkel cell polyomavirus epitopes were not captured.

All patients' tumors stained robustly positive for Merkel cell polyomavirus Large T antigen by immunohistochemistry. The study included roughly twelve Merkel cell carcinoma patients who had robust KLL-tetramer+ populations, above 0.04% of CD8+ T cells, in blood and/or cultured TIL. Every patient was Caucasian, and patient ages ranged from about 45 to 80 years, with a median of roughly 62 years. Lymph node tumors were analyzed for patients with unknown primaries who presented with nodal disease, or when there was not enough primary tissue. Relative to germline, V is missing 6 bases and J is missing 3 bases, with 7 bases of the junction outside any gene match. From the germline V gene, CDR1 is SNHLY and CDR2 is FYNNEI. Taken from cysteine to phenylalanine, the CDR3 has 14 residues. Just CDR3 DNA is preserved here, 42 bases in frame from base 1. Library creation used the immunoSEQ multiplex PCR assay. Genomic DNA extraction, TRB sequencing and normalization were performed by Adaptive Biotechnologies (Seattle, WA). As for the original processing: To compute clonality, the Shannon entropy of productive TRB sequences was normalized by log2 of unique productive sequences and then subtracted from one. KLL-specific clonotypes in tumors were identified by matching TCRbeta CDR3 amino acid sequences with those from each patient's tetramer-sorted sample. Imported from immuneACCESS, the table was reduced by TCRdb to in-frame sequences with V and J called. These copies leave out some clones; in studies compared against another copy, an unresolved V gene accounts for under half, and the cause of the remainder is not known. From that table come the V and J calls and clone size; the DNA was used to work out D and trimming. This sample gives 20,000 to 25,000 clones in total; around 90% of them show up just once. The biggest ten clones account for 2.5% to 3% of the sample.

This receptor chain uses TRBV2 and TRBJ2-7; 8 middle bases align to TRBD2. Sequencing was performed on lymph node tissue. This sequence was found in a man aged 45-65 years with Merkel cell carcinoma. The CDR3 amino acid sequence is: CASRAGLALYEQYF. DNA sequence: TGTGCCAGCAGGGCCGGACTAGCTCTCTACGAGCAGTACTTC.